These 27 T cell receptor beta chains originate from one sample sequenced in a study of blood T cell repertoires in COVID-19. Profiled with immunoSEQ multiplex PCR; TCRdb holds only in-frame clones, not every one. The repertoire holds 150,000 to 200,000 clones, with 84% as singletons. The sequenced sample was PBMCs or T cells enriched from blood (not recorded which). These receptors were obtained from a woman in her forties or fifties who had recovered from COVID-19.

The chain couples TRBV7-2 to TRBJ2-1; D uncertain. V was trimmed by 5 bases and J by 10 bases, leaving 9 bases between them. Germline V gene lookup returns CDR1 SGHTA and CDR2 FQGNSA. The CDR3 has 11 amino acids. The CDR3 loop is CASSPRREQFF. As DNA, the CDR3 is TGTGCCAGCAGCCCCCGTCGGGAGCAGTTCTTC.

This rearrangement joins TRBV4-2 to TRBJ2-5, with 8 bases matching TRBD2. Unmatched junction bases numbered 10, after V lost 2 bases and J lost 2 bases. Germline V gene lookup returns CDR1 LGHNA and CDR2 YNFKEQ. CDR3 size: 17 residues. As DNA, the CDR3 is TGTGCCAGCAGCCAATTTACGGGGGGGACGTGGCAAGAGACCCAGTACTTC. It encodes CASSQFTGGTWQETQYF.

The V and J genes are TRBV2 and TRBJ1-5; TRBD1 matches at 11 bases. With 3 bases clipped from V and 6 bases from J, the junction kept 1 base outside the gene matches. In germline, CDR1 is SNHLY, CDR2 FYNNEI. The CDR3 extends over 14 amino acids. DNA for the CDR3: TGTGCCAGCAGTGACGGGACAGGGGGTCAGCCCCAGCATTTT. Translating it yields CASSDGTGGQPQHF.

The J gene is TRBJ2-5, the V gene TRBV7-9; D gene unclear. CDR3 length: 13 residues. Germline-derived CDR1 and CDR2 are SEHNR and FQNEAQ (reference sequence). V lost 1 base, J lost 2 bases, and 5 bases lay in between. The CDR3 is CASSLDTQETQYF. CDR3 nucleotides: TGTGCCAGCAGCTTAGACACACAAGAGACCCAGTACTTC.

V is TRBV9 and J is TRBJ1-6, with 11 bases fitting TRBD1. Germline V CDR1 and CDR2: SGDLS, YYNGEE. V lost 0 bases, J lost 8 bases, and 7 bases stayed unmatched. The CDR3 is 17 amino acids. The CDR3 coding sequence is TGTGCCAGCAGCGTAGGTATGGGACAGGGGGAAGATTCACCCCTCCACTTT. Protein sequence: CASSVGMGQGEDSPLHF.

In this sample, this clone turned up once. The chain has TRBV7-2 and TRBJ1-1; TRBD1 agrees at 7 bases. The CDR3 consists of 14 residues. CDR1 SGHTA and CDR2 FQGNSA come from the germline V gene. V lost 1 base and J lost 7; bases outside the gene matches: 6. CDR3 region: CASSLEKGASEAFF. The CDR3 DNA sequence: TGTGCCAGCAGCTTAGAAAAGGGGGCAAGTGAAGCTTTCTTT.

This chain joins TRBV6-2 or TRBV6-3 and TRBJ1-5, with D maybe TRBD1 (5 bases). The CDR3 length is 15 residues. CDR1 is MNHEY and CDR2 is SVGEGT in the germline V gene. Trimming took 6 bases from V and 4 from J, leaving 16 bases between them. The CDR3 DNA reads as TGTGCCAGCAGCGTAGAAGGGGAGGGGAATCAGCCCCAGCATTTT. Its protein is CASSVEGEGNQPQHF.

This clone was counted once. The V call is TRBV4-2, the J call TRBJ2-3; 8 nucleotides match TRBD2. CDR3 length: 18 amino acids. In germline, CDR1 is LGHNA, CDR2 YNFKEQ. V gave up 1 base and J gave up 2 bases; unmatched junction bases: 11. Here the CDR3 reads CASSQGVDGGAYTDTQYF. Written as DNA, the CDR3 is TGTGCCAGCAGCCAAGGAGTAGACGGGGGGGCTTACACAGATACGCAGTATTTT.

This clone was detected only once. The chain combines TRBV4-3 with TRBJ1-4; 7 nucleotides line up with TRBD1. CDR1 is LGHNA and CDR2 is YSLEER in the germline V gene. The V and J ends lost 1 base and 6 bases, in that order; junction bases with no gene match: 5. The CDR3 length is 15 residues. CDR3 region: CASSQGPGGYEKLFF. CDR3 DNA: TGCGCCAGCAGCCAAGGCCCAGGGGGTTATGAAAAACTGTTTTTT.

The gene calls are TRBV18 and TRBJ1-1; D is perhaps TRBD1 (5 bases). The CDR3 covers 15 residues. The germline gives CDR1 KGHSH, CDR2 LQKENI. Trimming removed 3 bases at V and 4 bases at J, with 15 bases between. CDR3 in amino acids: CASSPRMGPGTEAFF. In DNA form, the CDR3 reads TGTGCCAGCTCACCGCGGATGGGGCCTGGCACTGAAGCTTTCTTT.

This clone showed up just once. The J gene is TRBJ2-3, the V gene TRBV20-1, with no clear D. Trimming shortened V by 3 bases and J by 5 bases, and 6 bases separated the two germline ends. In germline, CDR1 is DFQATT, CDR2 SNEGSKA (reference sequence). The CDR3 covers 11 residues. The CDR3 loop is CSASQRDTQYF. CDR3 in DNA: TGCAGTGCTAGTCAGCGAGATACGCAGTATTTT.

The CDR3 region has the DNA TGCGCCAGCAGCCGGGACAGGGGGCTTGTCACAGATACGCAGTATTTT. This encodes CASSRDRGLVTDTQYF. The chain employs TRBV5-1 and TRBJ2-3; 12 bases are shared with TRBD1. The CDR3 has 16 residues. The V gene end was trimmed by 4 bases and the J gene end by 2 bases; junction bases not matched to a gene: 5. The germline gives CDR1 SGHRS, CDR2 YFSETQ. The full variable domain, with the rest looked up from reference TRBV5-1 and TRBJ2-3, is KAGVTQTPRYLIKTRGQQVTLSCSPISGHRSVSWYQQTPGQGLQFLFEYFSETQRNKGNFPGRFSGRQFSNSRSEMNVSTLELGDSALYLCASSRDRGLVTDTQYFGPGTRLTVL.

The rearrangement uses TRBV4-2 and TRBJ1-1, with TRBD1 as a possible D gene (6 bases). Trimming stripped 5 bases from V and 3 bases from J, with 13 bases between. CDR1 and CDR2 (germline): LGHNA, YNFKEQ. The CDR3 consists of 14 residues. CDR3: CASSKKGGDTEAFF. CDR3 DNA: TGTGCCAGCAGCAAAAAGGGGGGGGACACTGAAGCTTTCTTT.

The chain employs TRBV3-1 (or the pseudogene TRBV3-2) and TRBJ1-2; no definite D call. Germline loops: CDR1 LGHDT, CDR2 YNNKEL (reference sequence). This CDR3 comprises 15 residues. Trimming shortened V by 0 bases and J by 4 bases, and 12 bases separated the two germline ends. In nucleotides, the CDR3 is TGTGCCAGCAGCCAAGACGGGCGGGTGCCCTATGGCTACACCTTC. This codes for CASSQDGRVPYGYTF.

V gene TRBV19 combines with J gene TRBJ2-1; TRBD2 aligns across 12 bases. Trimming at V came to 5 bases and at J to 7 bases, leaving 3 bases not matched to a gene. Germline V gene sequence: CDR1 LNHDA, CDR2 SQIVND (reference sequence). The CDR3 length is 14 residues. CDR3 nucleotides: TGTGCCAGTAGTTCTAGCGGGAGGGTAAATGAGCAGTTCTTC. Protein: CASSSSGRVNEQFF.

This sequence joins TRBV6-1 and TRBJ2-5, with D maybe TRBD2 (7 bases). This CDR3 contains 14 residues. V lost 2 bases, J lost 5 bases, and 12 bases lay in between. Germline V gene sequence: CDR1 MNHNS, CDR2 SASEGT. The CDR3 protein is CASSEPGGGETQYF. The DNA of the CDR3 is TGTGCCAGCAGTGAACCGGGGGGCGGCGAGACCCAGTACTTC.

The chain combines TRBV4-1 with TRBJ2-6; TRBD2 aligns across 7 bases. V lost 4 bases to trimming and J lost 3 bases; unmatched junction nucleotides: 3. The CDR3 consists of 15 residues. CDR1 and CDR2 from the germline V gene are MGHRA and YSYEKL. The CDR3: CASSPTGGGANVLTF. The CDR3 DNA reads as TGCGCCAGCAGCCCAACGGGAGGTGGGGCCAACGTCCTGACTTTC.

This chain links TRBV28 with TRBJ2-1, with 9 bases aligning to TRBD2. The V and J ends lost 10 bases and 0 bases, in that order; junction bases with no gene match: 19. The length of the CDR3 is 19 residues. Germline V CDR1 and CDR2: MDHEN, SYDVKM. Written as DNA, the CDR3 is TGTGCCATCTCAGTCCGGTCTAGCGGGACCCTCAGCTCCTACAATGAGCAGTTCTTC. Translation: CAISVRSSGTLSSYNEQFF. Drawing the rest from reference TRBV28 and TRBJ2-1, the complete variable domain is DVKVTQSSRYLVKRTGEKVFLECVQDMDHENMFWYRQDPGLGLRLIYFSYDVKMKEKGDIPEGYSVSREKKERFSLILESASTNQTSMYLCAISVRSSGTLSSYNEQFFGPGTRLTVL.

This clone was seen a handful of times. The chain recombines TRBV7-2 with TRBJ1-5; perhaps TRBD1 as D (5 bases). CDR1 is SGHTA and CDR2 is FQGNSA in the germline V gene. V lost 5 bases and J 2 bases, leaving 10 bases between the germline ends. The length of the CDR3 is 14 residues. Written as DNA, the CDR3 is TGTGCCAGCAGCCAACGGGGGGGCAATCAGCCCCAGCATTTT. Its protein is CASSQRGGNQPQHF.

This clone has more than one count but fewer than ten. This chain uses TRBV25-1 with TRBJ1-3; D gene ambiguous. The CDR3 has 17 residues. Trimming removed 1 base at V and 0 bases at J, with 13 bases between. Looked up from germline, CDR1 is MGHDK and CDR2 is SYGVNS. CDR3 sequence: CASSESGEHFSGNTIYF. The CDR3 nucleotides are TGTGCCAGCAGTGAATCCGGAGAACATTTCTCTGGAAACACCATATATTTT.

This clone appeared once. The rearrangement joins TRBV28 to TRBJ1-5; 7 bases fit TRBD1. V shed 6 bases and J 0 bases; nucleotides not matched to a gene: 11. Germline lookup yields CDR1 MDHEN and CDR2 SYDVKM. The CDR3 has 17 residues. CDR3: CASSTGDSKYSNQPQHF. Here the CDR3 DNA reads TGTGCCAGCAGCACAGGGGACAGCAAATATAGCAATCAGCCCCAGCATTTT.

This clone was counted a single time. CDR3 coding DNA: TGTGCCAGCACCCCCCCGGGGGGCGACTACACCTTC. This encodes CASTPPGGDYTF. The genes are TRBV12-3 or TRBV12-4 and TRBJ1-2; a possible D gene is TRBD1 (6 bases). This CDR3 is built from 12 residues. Between the trimmed V and J ends, which lost 7 bases and 10 bases, there was a span of 16 bases.

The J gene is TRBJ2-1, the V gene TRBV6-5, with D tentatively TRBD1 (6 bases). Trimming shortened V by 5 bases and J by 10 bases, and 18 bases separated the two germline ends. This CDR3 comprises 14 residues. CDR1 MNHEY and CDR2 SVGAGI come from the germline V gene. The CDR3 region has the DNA TGTGCCAGCAGTCCAATACAGGGTCGCCTGGAGCAGTTCTTC. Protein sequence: CASSPIQGRLEQFF.

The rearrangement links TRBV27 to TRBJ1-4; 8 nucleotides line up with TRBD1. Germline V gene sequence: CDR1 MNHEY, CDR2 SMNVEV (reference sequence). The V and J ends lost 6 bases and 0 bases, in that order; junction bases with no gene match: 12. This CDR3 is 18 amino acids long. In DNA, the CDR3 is TGTGCCAGCAGGGACAGGGCATCTTCGGGGGCAACTAATGAAAAACTGTTTTTT. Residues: CASRDRASSGATNEKLFF.

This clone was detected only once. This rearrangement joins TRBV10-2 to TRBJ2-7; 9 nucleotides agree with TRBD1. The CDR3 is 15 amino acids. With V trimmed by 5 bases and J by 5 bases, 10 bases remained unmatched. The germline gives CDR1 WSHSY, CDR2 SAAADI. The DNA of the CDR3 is TGCGCCAGCAGTACCACCCCCGGGACAGGGAACGAGCAGTACTTC. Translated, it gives CASSTTPGTGNEQYF.

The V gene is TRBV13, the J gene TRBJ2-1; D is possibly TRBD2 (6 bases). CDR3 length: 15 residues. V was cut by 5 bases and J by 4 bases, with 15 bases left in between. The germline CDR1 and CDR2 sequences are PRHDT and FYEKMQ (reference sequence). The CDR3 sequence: CASSLRRESYNEQFF. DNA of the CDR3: TGTGCCAGCAGCCTAAGGAGGGAAAGTTACAATGAGCAGTTCTTC.

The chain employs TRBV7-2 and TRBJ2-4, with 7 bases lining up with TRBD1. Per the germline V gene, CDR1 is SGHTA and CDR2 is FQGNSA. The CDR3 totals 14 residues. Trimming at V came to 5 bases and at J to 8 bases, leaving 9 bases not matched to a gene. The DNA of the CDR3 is TGTGCCAGCAGCGACAGGGCTGGGTCGGACATTCAGTACTTC. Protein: CASSDRAGSDIQYF. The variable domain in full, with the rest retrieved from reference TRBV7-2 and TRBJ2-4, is GAGVSQSPSNKVTEKGKDVELRCDPISGHTALYWYRQSLGQGLEFLIYFQGNSAPDKSGLPSDRFSAERTGGSVSTLTIQRTQQEDSAVYLCASSDRAGSDIQYFGAGTRLSVL.